A single sample is the source of the 17 T cell receptor beta chains below, sequenced in a study of blood T cell repertoires in COVID-19. The repertoire was sequenced with immunoSEQ multiplex PCR; TCRdb's copy has only in-frame clones and lacks some. Of around 97,000 clones in the sample, around 89% were seen once. Specimen: peripheral blood. All receptors come from an older woman with acute or convalescent COVID-19.

The chain carries TRBV25-1 and TRBJ1-3; TRBD1 agrees at 7 bases. The CDR3 covers 14 residues. Losses at the gene ends were 5 bases for V and 2 bases for J; bases not matched to a gene: 3. CDR1 is MGHDK, CDR2 SYGVNS, per germline. CDR3 nucleotides: TGTGCCAGCAGTCAGGGGGTTACTGGAAACACCATATATTTT. Encoded protein: CASSQGVTGNTIYF. The whole variable domain, filled in from reference TRBV25-1 and TRBJ1-3, reads EADIYQTPRYLVIGTGKKITLECSQTMGHDKMYWYQQDPGMELHLIHYSYGVNSTEKGDLSSESTVSRIRTEHFPLTLESARPSHTSQYLCASSQGVTGNTIYFGEGSWLTVV.

The chain recombines TRBV3-1 (or the pseudogene TRBV3-2) with TRBJ1-1; D unclear. Germline values: CDR1 LGHDT, CDR2 YNNKEL (reference sequence). The CDR3 spans 12 residues. The V end was cut by 0 bases, the J end by 6 bases, with 5 bases between. The CDR3 DNA reads TGTGCCAGCAGCCAAGATTTCGCTGAAGCTTTCTTT. It yields the protein CASSQDFAEAFF.

The chain employs TRBV18 and TRBJ2-7, with TRBD1 matching 7 bases. CDR3 length: 14 amino acids. CDR1 is KGHSH, CDR2 LQKENI, per germline. The V segment lost 1 base and the J segment 3 bases; nucleotides outside the gene matches: 3. In DNA, the CDR3 is TGTGCCAGCTCACCACGACAGGGCCTCTACGAGCAGTACTTC. Translated, it gives CASSPRQGLYEQYF.

J is TRBJ2-3 and V is TRBV5-1; 7 bases fit TRBD2. Germline V gene lookup returns CDR1 SGHRS and CDR2 YFSETQ. Germline trimming cut 4 bases from V and 6 bases from J; bases unmatched to any gene: 14. The CDR3 spans 16 residues. The CDR3 loop reads CASSRAGLASDDTQYF. In DNA, the CDR3 is TGCGCCAGCAGCCGAGCGGGGCTGGCTAGCGATGATACGCAGTATTTT.

This chain links TRBV5-1 with TRBJ1-5, with 10 bases matching TRBD1. Germline V gene sequence: CDR1 SGHRS, CDR2 YFSETQ. V trimming: 4 bases; J trimming: 4 bases; junction bases outside the gene matches: 2. The CDR3 covers 14 residues. CDR3 amino acids: CASSPGQGNQPQHF. The CDR3 region has the DNA TGCGCCAGCAGCCCGGGACAGGGGAATCAGCCCCAGCATTTT.

This chain links TRBV19 with TRBJ1-4; 9 positions agree with TRBD1. This CDR3 has 14 residues. Germline CDR1 LNHDA, CDR2 SQIVND (reference sequence). The V segment lost 7 bases and the J segment 3 bases; nucleotides outside the gene matches: 3. CDR3 coding DNA: TGTGCCAGTACCACAGGGGGCTCTAATGAAAAACTGTTTTTT. As protein: CASTTGGSNEKLFF. The full variable domain, its missing parts supplied by reference TRBV19 and TRBJ1-4, is DGGITQSPKYLFRKEGQNVTLSCEQNLNHDAMYWYRQDPGQGLRLIYYSQIVNDFQKGDIAEGYSVSREKKESFPLTVTSAQKNPTAFYLCASTTGGSNEKLFFGSGTQLSVL.

This clone was counted only a few times. The DNA is left out, because the CDR3 cannot be placed on it with certainty; the CDR3 is given as TCRdb lists it. The chain is built from TRBV5-1 and TRBJ2-1; whether TRBD2, the table's D call, matches the DNA was not checked. Germline V gene lookup returns CDR1 SGHRS and CDR2 YFSETQ. The CDR3 length equals 14 residues, ends included. The CDR3 region is CASSFGSGSDEQFF.

J is TRBJ2-1 and V is TRBV18, with 7 bases matching TRBD2. The junction had 7 bases not matched to a gene; V was cut back by 3 bases and J by 5 bases. Germline V gene data show CDR1 as KGHSH and CDR2 as LQKENI. This CDR3 spans 15 amino acids. DNA for the CDR3: TGTGCCAGCTCACCGACTAGCTGGGCGCACAATGAGCAGTTCTTC. Translated: CASSPTSWAHNEQFF.

V usage is TRBV4-2 and J usage is TRBJ2-1; TRBD2 matches 14 bases. Per germline, CDR1 LGHNA and CDR2 YNFKEQ. The CDR3 covers 16 residues. V was clipped by 1 base and J by 7 bases; unmatched bases: 3. The CDR3 here is CASSQGTSGRLNEQFF. CDR3 nucleotides: TGTGCCAGCAGCCAAGGGACTAGCGGGAGGTTAAATGAGCAGTTCTTC.

A single count supports this clone. The chain recombines TRBV11-1 with TRBJ2-1; D not resolved. The V end lost 1 base, the J end lost 3 bases, and 13 bases lay between the germline ends. The CDR3 has 16 amino acids. The germline V gene has CDR1 SGHAT and CDR2 FQDESV (reference sequence). The CDR3 nucleotides read TGTGCCAGCAGCTTAGTTCCAGCGAAAGGCTACAATGAGCAGTTCTTC. It codes for CASSLVPAKGYNEQFF.

The chain joins TRBV28 to TRBJ1-5, with D maybe TRBD1 (5 bases). The CDR3 extends over 15 amino acids. CDR1 and CDR2 from the germline V gene are MDHEN and SYDVKM. Trimming shortened V by 6 bases and J by 4 bases, and 16 bases separated the two germline ends. The chain's CDR3 is CASSLGRVDNQPQHF. The CDR3 bases are TGTGCCAGCAGCCTGGGCAGGGTCGATAATCAGCCCCAGCATTTT.

The chain couples TRBV28 to TRBJ2-5; D possibly corresponds to TRBD2 (5 bases). Trimming cost V 7 bases and J 4 bases, with 10 bases left between them. The CDR3 has 12 amino acids. CDR1 MDHEN and CDR2 SYDVKM come from the germline V gene. CDR3 sequence (DNA): TGTGCCAGCAACGGGATGGGAGAGACCCAGTACTTC. This codes for CASNGMGETQYF.

The rearrangement joins TRBV18 to TRBJ2-5; weak D call: TRBD2 (5 bases). The CDR3 sequence is 15 residues long. Trimming shortened V by 1 base and J by 4 bases, and 13 bases separated the two germline ends. Germline V gene sequence: CDR1 KGHSH, CDR2 LQKENI. For the CDR3, the DNA is TGTGCCAGCTCACCACGGGGAGATCCTGGAGAGACCCAGTACTTC. Its translation is CASSPRGDPGETQYF. Full variable domain (outside the CDR3, taken from reference TRBV18 and TRBJ2-5): NAGVMQNPRHLVRRRGQEARLRCSPMKGHSHVYWYRQLPEEGLKFMVYLQKENIIDESGMPKERFSAEFPKEGPSILRIQQVVRGDSAAYFCASSPRGDPGETQYFGPGTRLLVL.

This rearrangement joins TRBV7-6 to TRBJ1-5; 7 nucleotides align to TRBD1. The CDR3 length is 15 residues. V trimming: 5 bases; J trimming: 5 bases; junction bases outside the gene matches: 9. Germline CDR1 SGHVS, CDR2 FNYEAQ. The CDR3 DNA is TGTGCCAGCAGCCAAAGTCAGGGGGGTCATCAGCCCCAGCATTTT. It codes for CASSQSQGGHQPQHF.

The chain combines TRBV7-9 with TRBJ2-3; tentative D call: TRBD2 (6 bases). The length of the CDR3 is 15 residues. V gave up 5 bases and J gave up 6 bases, with 18 bases separating them. Germline V gene sequence: CDR1 SEHNR, CDR2 FQNEAQ (reference sequence). CDR3 DNA: TGTGCCAGCAGCCTTTACATGGGGGGAACGGATACGCAGTATTTT. Translated, it gives CASSLYMGGTDTQYF.

This sequence joins TRBV27 and TRBJ2-7, with 9 nucleotides matching TRBD1. The CDR3 contains 14 residues. Trimming took 1 base from V and 8 from J; bases not matched to a gene: 6. Germline lookup yields CDR1 MNHEY and CDR2 SMNVEV (reference sequence). CDR3 nucleotides: TGTGCCAGCAGTTTATACCCGGGACAGGGCCAGCAGTACTTC. Residues: CASSLYPGQGQQYF.

CDR3 region: CASSLILVPRNEQFF. In DNA, the CDR3 is TGTGCCAGCAGTTTAATTCTAGTCCCCCGCAATGAGCAGTTCTTC. This chain joins TRBV27 and TRBJ2-1; D unclear. This CDR3 contains 15 residues. Germline CDR1 MNHEY, CDR2 SMNVEV (reference sequence). Trimming took off 2 bases at V and 6 bases at J, with 14 bases between the two ends.